The TCR beta chain described here comes from a study of blood T cell repertoires in COVID-19. Study context: T cells, B-cell-depleted T cells, or PBMCs supplied cDNA or gDNA.

Categorization into cohorts depended on clinical history that participants reported. Recovered status in Cohort 3 required two negative PCRs, clearance, or symptom resolution. Under the authors' procedure: Estimation of nucleated cell counts relied on the amplification of reference gene primers. Libraries were prepared by immunoSEQ multiplex PCR; TCRdb keeps only in-frame clonotypes and omits some of them. Clonal size and the V and J genes are those of that table, whereas D and trimming came from the DNA. In the table there are approximately 500,000 clones, more than 75% of which are singletons. This clone was recorded only once. The germline V gene encodes CDR1 ENHRY and CDR2 SYGVKD. The ends were cut back, 0 bases at V and 3 bases at J, with 12 bases in the middle. This CDR3 is 16 amino acids long.

The TCR comes from a woman aged 35 to 49 who had recovered from COVID-19. The sample consisted of PBMCs or T cells enriched from blood (not recorded which). This sequence joins TRBV10-3 and TRBJ1-3, with D possibly being TRBD1 (6 bases). CDR3 residues: CAISESAGAGGNTIYF. The CDR3 bases are TGTGCCATCAGTGAGTCGGCAGGGGCAGGTGGAAACACCATATATTTT.